The next 21 T cell receptor beta chains were all read from a single sample in a study of blood T cell repertoires in COVID-19. Measured with immunoSEQ multiplex PCR; TCRdb has only the in-frame clones, and not every one. The data contain about 440,000 clones, roughly 91% of them seen just once; the ten biggest clones take up more than 4%. The sample consisted of peripheral blood. The receptors were gathered from a woman between 25 and 40 years old with acute or convalescent COVID-19.

This clone was observed a single time. The chain combines TRBV27 with TRBJ2-7, with D possibly matching TRBD2 (6 bases). The CDR3 length is 15 residues. V lost 1 base to trimming and J lost 0 bases, with 10 bases between them. In germline, CDR1 is MNHEY, CDR2 SMNVEV (reference sequence). CDR3 loop: CASSLYGGISYEQYF. Written as DNA, the CDR3 is TGTGCCAGCAGTTTATATGGGGGGATCTCCTACGAGCAGTACTTC.

V and J are TRBV19 and TRBJ2-6; 8 bases line up with TRBD1. Germline V CDR1 and CDR2: LNHDA, SQIVND (reference sequence). Unmatched junction bases numbered 18, after V lost 5 bases and J lost 3 bases. The CDR3 sequence is 20 residues long. CDR3 residues: CASSVNPRDRLSFGANVLTF. The CDR3 coding sequence is TGTGCCAGTAGTGTAAATCCCCGGGACAGGTTGAGTTTTGGGGCCAACGTCCTGACTTTC.

The chain joins TRBV6-6 to TRBJ1-4, with D possibly matching TRBD1 (5 bases). V gave up 2 bases and J gave up 4 bases, with 14 bases separating them. The CDR3 loop spans 16 amino acids. Germline CDR1 reads MNHNY; CDR2 reads SVGAGI (reference sequence). For the CDR3, the DNA is TGTGCCAGCAGTTACACCTACCAGGGCTTTAATGAAAAACTGTTTTTT. Encoded protein: CASSYTYQGFNEKLFF.

The chain joins TRBV5-5 to TRBJ1-2; no reliable D call. The CDR3 totals 13 residues. Trimming left V 4 bases short and J 2 bases short, with 9 bases between. Germline CDR1 reads SGHKS; CDR2 reads YYEKEE (reference sequence). CDR3: CASSATVNYGYTF. CDR3 nucleotide sequence: TGTGCCAGCAGCGCAACGGTGAACTATGGCTACACCTTC. Filled out from reference TRBV5-5 and TRBJ1-2, the complete variable domain reads DAGVTQSPTHLIKTRGQQVTLRCSPISGHKSVSWYQQVLGQGPQFIFQYYEKEERGRGNFPDRFSARQFPNYSSELNVNALLLGDSALYLCASSATVNYGYTFGSGTRLTVV.

V is TRBV5-1 and J is TRBJ2-7, with 7 positions matching TRBD1. The germline V gene encodes CDR1 SGHRS and CDR2 YFSETQ. Trimming at V came to 0 bases and at J to 2 bases, leaving 2 bases not matched to a gene. The CDR3 is 14 residues long. The CDR3 bases are TGCGCCAGCAGCTTGGGAGACAGGGCCTACGAGCAGTACTTC. This gives the protein CASSLGDRAYEQYF.

This clone was counted once. The chain has TRBV10-2 and TRBJ2-7; D is possibly TRBD1 (6 bases). Germline V gene lookup returns CDR1 WSHSY and CDR2 SAAADI. Trimming pared 8 bases from V and 6 bases from J, leaving 11 bases between. This CDR3 is 11 amino acids long. The CDR3 DNA reads as TGCGCCAGCCGGGACACTAGCGAGCAGTACTTC. This gives the protein CASRDTSEQYF.

V gene TRBV7-3 combines with J gene TRBJ2-1; maybe TRBD2 (6 bases). V shed 5 bases and J shed 1 base, with 12 bases lying between them. Germline-derived CDR1 and CDR2 are SGHTA and FQGTGA. The CDR3 contains 15 residues. This chain's CDR3 is CASSESGASYNEQFF. CDR3 nucleotide sequence: TGTGCCAGCAGCGAGTCGGGAGCTTCCTACAATGAGCAGTTCTTC.

The chain carries TRBV19 and TRBJ2-2; 7 bases agree with TRBD2. CDR1 is LNHDA, CDR2 SQIVND, per germline (reference sequence). The CDR3 runs 15 residues. Unmatched junction bases numbered 3, after V lost 5 bases and J lost 0 bases. The CDR3 loop reads CASSRGTTNTGELFF. The CDR3 DNA sequence: TGTGCCAGTAGTCGCGGGACTACGAACACCGGGGAGCTGTTTTTT.

The chain has TRBV19 and TRBJ2-7, with 9 bases identical to TRBD1. CDR1 and CDR2 from the germline V gene are LNHDA and SQIVND (reference sequence). V shed 8 bases, J shed 6 bases, and the junction held 8 bases outside the gene matches. CDR3 size: 13 residues. The CDR3 bases are TGTGCCAGTGGAACAGGGGGCGCTTCCGAGCAGTACTTC. It codes for CASGTGGASEQYF. Drawing the rest from reference TRBV19 and TRBJ2-7, the complete variable domain is DGGITQSPKYLFRKEGQNVTLSCEQNLNHDAMYWYRQDPGQGLRLIYYSQIVNDFQKGDIAEGYSVSREKKESFPLTVTSAQKNPTAFYLCASGTGGASEQYFGPGTRLTVT.

This clone was detected many times. This rearrangement joins TRBV5-6 to TRBJ1-6; 12 nucleotides match TRBD1. This CDR3 is built from 19 residues. Unmatched junction bases numbered 19, after V lost 4 bases and J lost 11 bases. Germline V gene data show CDR1 as SGHDT and CDR2 as YYEEEE. In DNA form, the CDR3 reads TGTGCCAGCAGCCTATCCCCGGGACAGGGGGCGTTGGGTTGGGCACCCCTCCACTTT. Its translation: CASSLSPGQGALGWAPLHF.

This clone appeared a single time. The genes are TRBV9 and TRBJ2-2, with a tentative D call TRBD1 (6 bases). Trimming shortened V by 3 bases and J by 3 bases, and 15 bases separated the two germline ends. This CDR3 is built from 16 residues. Germline V CDR1 and CDR2: SGDLS, YYNGEE. CDR3 region: CASSANRERDTGELFF. CDR3 in DNA: TGTGCCAGCAGCGCAAACAGGGAGAGGGACACCGGGGAGCTGTTTTTT.

V and J are TRBV24-1 and TRBJ2-3; 10 nucleotides agree with TRBD2. Germline loops: CDR1 KGHDR, CDR2 SFDVKD. The J segment lost 2 bases and the V segment lost 2 bases, leaving 3 bases of the junction unmatched. The CDR3 sequence is 16 residues long. Here the CDR3 DNA reads TGTGCCACCAGTGATTCTAGCGGGGGAACCACAGATACGCAGTATTTT. Translated: CATSDSSGGTTDTQYF.

V and J are TRBV4-1 and TRBJ2-3; 7 nucleotides agree with TRBD1. The CDR3 has 16 residues. The V and J ends lost 5 bases and 2 bases, in that order; junction bases with no gene match: 10. Germline V gene data show CDR1 as MGHRA and CDR2 as YSYEKL. The CDR3 is CASSLNRDSATDTQYF. CDR3 coding DNA: TGCGCCAGCAGCTTAAACCGGGACAGCGCCACAGATACGCAGTATTTT.

This sequence joins TRBV19 and TRBJ1-3; D not certain. Trimming took 3 bases from V and 0 from J, leaving 6 bases between them. The CDR3 totals 14 residues. The germline V gene encodes CDR1 LNHDA and CDR2 SQIVND (reference sequence). In DNA form, the CDR3 reads TGTGCCAGTAGTATCTGGAGCTCTGGAAACACCATATATTTT. Translation: CASSIWSSGNTIYF.

The rearrangement uses TRBV19 and TRBJ1-6, with 8 bases fitting TRBD1. CDR3 length equals 16 residues. CDR1 LNHDA and CDR2 SQIVND come from the germline V gene (reference sequence). The V gene end was trimmed by 2 bases and the J gene end by 4 bases; junction bases not matched to a gene: 4. CDR3 nucleotides: TGTGCCAGTAGTATATCTTGGACAGGGTATAATTCACCCCTCCACTTT. Protein: CASSISWTGYNSPLHF.

The V and J genes are TRBV4-1 and TRBJ2-5; D gene ambiguous. V was trimmed by 1 base and J by 4 bases, leaving 13 bases between them. The CDR3 contains 15 residues. Germline CDR1 is MGHRA and CDR2 is YSYEKL. In DNA form, the CDR3 reads TGCGCCAGCAGCCAAGGATTGGTTGTCGGAGAGACCCAGTACTTC. Protein sequence: CASSQGLVVGETQYF.

CDR3 amino acids: CASSVRGQGAGGYTF. The CDR3 coding sequence is TGTGCCAGCAGCGTCAGAGGACAGGGGGCTGGCGGCTACACCTTC. The V and J genes are TRBV9 and TRBJ1-2; TRBD1 matches 11 bases. J gave up 8 bases and V 2 bases, and 8 bases lay outside the gene matches. The CDR3 contains 15 residues. Per the germline V gene, CDR1 is SGDLS and CDR2 is YYNGEE.

The chain employs TRBV11-2 and TRBJ1-4, with a possible D match to TRBD1 (5 bases). CDR3 size: 15 residues. Trimming took 1 base from V and 7 from J, leaving 13 bases between them. Germline-derived CDR1 and CDR2 are SGHAT and FQNNGV. The CDR3 coding sequence is TGTGCCAGCAGCTTAGGGACGGGGGTGCTTGAAAAACTGTTTTTT. Translated: CASSLGTGVLEKLFF.

The table lists this clone with a few counts. The chain is built from TRBV18 and TRBJ2-7; D is uncertain. Germline V gene sequence: CDR1 KGHSH, CDR2 LQKENI. V shed 0 bases and J shed 4 bases, with 13 bases lying between them. The CDR3 spans 15 residues. The CDR3 here is CASSPPTPFAYEQYF. For the CDR3, the DNA is TGTGCCAGCTCACCACCTACACCCTTCGCTTACGAGCAGTACTTC.

The gene calls are TRBV9 and TRBJ2-2; D is perhaps TRBD2 (6 bases). The V gene lost 5 bases and the J gene lost 5 bases, with 16 bases spanning the gap. This CDR3 contains 15 residues. Looked up from germline, CDR1 is SGDLS and CDR2 is YYNGEE. CDR3 bases: TGTGCCAGCAGGAAAATAGCGGCTGTAACCGGGGAGCTGTTTTTT. It encodes CASRKIAAVTGELFF.

The chain couples TRBV6-5 to TRBJ2-3; TRBD2 aligns across 9 bases. The CDR3 loop spans 14 amino acids. CDR1 MNHEY and CDR2 SVGAGI come from the germline V gene. The trim removed 3 bases at V and 6 bases at J, leaving 4 bases unmatched. The CDR3 region is CASSYLRGGDTQYF. CDR3 bases: TGTGCCAGCAGTTATTTGCGGGGGGGCGATACGCAGTATTTT.